What follows are 9 T cell receptor beta chains derived from one specimen sequenced in a study of blood T cells in healthy people across ages (dated by TCRdb to 2013 to 2016). The library relied on 5' RACE. The reads were generated on an Illumina HiSeq 2500. A second PCR of roughly 7 to 11 cycles was run with a J-beta primer mix and a sample-barcoded 5' primer. TCRdb reran the public reads through fastp at Q25 and MiXCR, keeping productive beta chains. Rows matching on CDR3 protein sequence are summarized as one entry with the most common DNA and genes. The sample data list more than 650,000 distinct CDR3 sequences, and about 20% of these were observed just once. About 22% of the sample is held by the ten biggest clonotypes. The sample was blood. The source of these receptors is a man between 65 and 85 years old in good health.

Details on this clonotype: At one of its ends the junction is not consistent with the germline gene, which may arise from a read error. V gene TRBV29-1 combines with J gene TRBJ2-1; D unclear. Germline-derived CDR1 and CDR2 are SQVTM and ANQGSEA. This CDR3 is 12 amino acids long. The chain's CDR3 is CSVKDSWNEQFF. The CDR3 coding sequence is TGCAGCGTTAAAGACTCATGGAATGAGCAGTTCTTC.

This clonotype was seen only a few times. The gene calls are TRBV24-1 and TRBJ2-5; 7 nucleotides agree with TRBD1. V shed 2 bases, J shed 6 bases, and the junction held 11 bases outside the gene matches. The germline V gene has CDR1 KGHDR and CDR2 SFDVKD. This CDR3 is 16 amino acids long. The CDR3 spells CATSDSQGDGWKTQYF. The CDR3 bases are TGTGCCACCAGTGATTCCCAGGGGGACGGTTGGAAGACCCAGTACTTC.

The gene calls are TRBV2 and TRBJ2-4; the match to TRBD1 covers 10 bases. The CDR3 runs 23 residues. With V trimmed by 4 bases and J by 0 bases, 24 bases remained unmatched. Germline-derived CDR1 and CDR2 are SNHLY and FYNNEI. The CDR3 coding sequence is TGTGCCAGCAGTGGAGGGACAGGGGTCGATGAACTAGCGGCCCTCATAGCCAAAAACATTCAGTACTTC. This sequence encodes CASSGGTGVDELAALIAKNIQYF.

In this sample, this clonotype turned up many times. The J gene is TRBJ2-1, the V gene TRBV20-1; tentatively, D is TRBD1 (5 bases). This CDR3 comprises 15 residues. The ends were cut back, 6 bases at V and 8 bases at J, with 23 bases in the middle. Germline V CDR1 and CDR2: DFQATT, SNEGSKA (reference sequence). The CDR3 region is CSAALGQGFQDEQFF. The CDR3 DNA reads as TGCAGTGCCGCATTGGGGCAAGGCTTTCAGGATGAGCAGTTCTTC.

This clonotype was recorded a few times. This chain uses TRBV5-1 with TRBJ2-5, with TRBD2 matching over 10 bases. The end of the DNA fits TRBJ2-7 better, so the J call may be wrong. Germline values: CDR1 SGHRS, CDR2 YFSETQ. The CDR3 length is 15 residues. CDR3: CASSLLAGGDGEQYF. CDR3 DNA sequence: TGCGCCAGCAGCTTATTAGCGGGGGGCGACGGCGAGCAGTACTTC.

CDR3 sequence: CATSPGVTILSADTQYF. The CDR3 bases are TGTGCCACTTCACCAGGGGTCACCATCCTAAGCGCAGATACGCAGTATTTT. The gene calls are TRBV12-3 or TRBV12-4 and TRBJ2-3, with D perhaps TRBD1 (6 bases). The CDR3 spans 17 residues. V was pared by 10 bases and J by 4 bases, with 27 bases between.

The sample holds many counts of this clonotype. The chain is built from TRBV20-1 and TRBJ1-4; D perhaps matches TRBD1 (6 bases). V was trimmed by 5 bases and J by 8 bases, leaving 12 bases between them. The germline V gene encodes CDR1 DFQATT and CDR2 SNEGSKA (reference sequence). The CDR3 loop spans 12 amino acids. CDR3 region: CSALRTAEKLFF. CDR3 coding DNA: TGCAGTGCTTTAAGGACAGCAGAAAAACTGTTTTTT.

The table lists this clonotype with a few counts. The J gene is TRBJ2-4, the V gene TRBV18; D not certain. V shed 4 bases and J shed 0 bases, with 16 bases lying between them. Germline V gene data show CDR1 as KGHSH and CDR2 as LQKENI. The CDR3 length is 17 residues. CDR3 loop: CASSRRQVHLAKNIQYF. DNA for the CDR3: TGTGCCAGCTCACGGCGTCAAGTTCACCTAGCCAAAAACATTCAGTACTTC. The variable domain in full, completed from reference TRBV18 and TRBJ2-4, reads NAGVMQNPRHLVRRRGQEARLRCSPMKGHSHVYWYRQLPEEGLKFMVYLQKENIIDESGMPKERFSAEFPKEGPSILRIQQVVRGDSAAYFCASSRRQVHLAKNIQYFGAGTRLSVL.

There are a few counts of this clonotype. The chain links TRBV29-1 to TRBJ2-3, with 9 bases matching TRBD2. Unmatched junction bases numbered 2, after V lost 3 bases and J lost 4 bases. Germline V gives CDR1 SQVTM, CDR2 ANQGSEA. CDR3 length equals 13 residues. The CDR3 loop reads CSVEGTSPDTQYF. The DNA for the CDR3 is TGCAGCGTTGAGGGGACTAGCCCAGATACGCAGTATTTT.